This TCR beta chain was recovered during a study of T-cell memory formation after mild COVID-19. Findings and caveats of the study: The CD4+ clones that contracted clustered mainly within CM and EM, and the CD8+ clones concentrated in EMRA. Some SARS-CoV-2-responding clones were already detected in memory before infection.

Amplification by 5'RACE using constant-segment primers produced TCR alpha and TCR beta cDNA libraries that carried sample barcodes and UMIs. Each CDR3 protein is one row after TCRdb ran MiXCR on the 5' RACE reads. Of roughly 110,000 distinct CDR3 sequences listed, about 18% are singletons. A word on this clonotype: Its antigen is unknown.

CDR3 length equals 14 residues. Deletions cut 7 bases from V and 5 bases from J, with 15 bases between. The V gene is TRBV12-3 or TRBV12-4, the J gene TRBJ2-1; D might be TRBD2 (7 bases). This clonotype was sampled from an adult woman who had mild COVID-19 (a few samples of this study predate the infection). Cell type and time point are not known. Sequenced material: PBMCs or a T cell subset sorted from them (not recorded which). The CDR3 sequence is CASNWGGPDNEQFF. CDR3 sequence (DNA): TGTGCCAGCAACTGGGGGGGCCCTGACAATGAGCAGTTCTTC.